This entry describes one T cell receptor beta chain. No antigen is known for it. This sample is drawn from a study of shared clonotypes between healthy human individuals. Background on the study: Participating donors consisted of two women and a few men aged 18 to 49. Study-level results: Estimated richness was generally greater in naive than memory subsets.

V lost 1 base to trimming and J lost 5 bases, with 15 bases between them. The CDR3 totals 16 residues. Germline V CDR1 and CDR2: SGHNT, YENEEA. TCRdb's copy holds only in-frame clones and misses some; the assay was immunoSEQ multiplex PCR. The table includes 1 million to 1.2 million clones, 77% detected once. The V gene is TRBV11-3, the J gene TRBJ2-1; tentatively, D is TRBD1 or TRBD2 (5 bases each). The receptor was isolated from a man between 18 and 29 years old in good health. Some clones in this sample may be carry-over from other donors' samples. Sequences were obtained from memory CD4+ T cells from PBMCs. Described subset: CD45RA-negative fraction. The chain's CDR3 is CASSLGFASRDNEQFF. CDR3 nucleotides: TGTGCCAGCAGCTTAGGTTTCGCTAGCAGGGACAATGAGCAGTTCTTC. Full variable domain (remainder filled in from reference TRBV11-3 and TRBJ2-1): EAGVVQSPRYKIIEKKQPVAFWCNPISGHNTLYWYLQNLGQGPELLIRYENEEAVDDSQLPKDRFSAERLKGVDSTLKIQPAELGDSAVYLCASSLGFASRDNEQFFGPGTRLTVL.